The 27 T cell receptor beta chains below all came from one sample that was sequenced in a study of CD8+ T cells in alopecia areata (dated by TCRdb to the late 2010s). What this sample's time point label stands for: around 4 weeks on oral tofacitinib. This specimen's treatment or condition label, per the study, means: oral pan-JAK inhibitor, 5-10 mg twice daily. Receptor amplification or capture employed the immunoSEQ multiplex PCR assay. RNA was extracted from all samples and reverse transcribed into cDNA as template for TCR sequencing. The table was pulled from immuneACCESS by TCRdb, which kept in-frame rearrangements only. Such tables lose some clones; where checked, under half of the loss comes from unresolved V genes, and the rest has no known cause. The sample yields 150,000 to 200,000 clones; roughly 65% were counted once. 0.91% of the sample lies in the top ten. Source: CD4+ T cells sorted from blood, taken at week 4, from a patient treated with tofacitinib. The receptor set was obtained from a human donor with alopecia areata.

This clone was counted a few times. Other DNA sequences of this sample code for an identical CDR3. The rearrangement joins TRBV27 to TRBJ1-6; no clear D. Germline CDR1 MNHEY, CDR2 SMNVEV (reference sequence). The CDR3 has 12 residues. Trimming removed 6 bases at V and 2 bases at J, with 2 bases between. CDR3 nucleotides: TGTGCCAGCAGGCCCTATAATTCACCCCTCCACTTT. Residues: CASRPYNSPLHF.

The chain employs TRBV15 and TRBJ2-2, with 7 bases that match TRBD2. Germline V gene sequence: CDR1 LNHNV, CDR2 YYDKDF (reference sequence). Germline trimming cut 0 bases from V and 15 bases from J; bases unmatched to any gene: 7. This CDR3 comprises 13 residues. The CDR3 DNA is TGTGCCACCAGCAGAGATCGAGAGGGAGGGGTGTTTTTT. It translates to CATSRDREGGVFF.

J is TRBJ2-1 and V is TRBV29-1; D possibly corresponds to TRBD1 (6 bases). V lost 6 bases, J lost 11 bases, and 26 bases lay in between. The CDR3 contains 15 residues. The germline V gene encodes CDR1 SQVTM and CDR2 ANQGSEA. CDR3 sequence: CSVAGGTHSNGQQFF. For the CDR3, the DNA is TGCAGCGTAGCCGGTGGGACACACTCCAACGGCCAGCAGTTCTTC.

This clone has only a few counts. The chain couples TRBV29-1 to TRBJ2-2, with 7 bases lining up with TRBD1. V shed 7 bases and J 5 bases; nucleotides not matched to a gene: 7. This CDR3 spans 13 amino acids. Germline CDR1 reads SQVTM; CDR2 reads ANQGSEA. CDR3 in amino acids: CSAVAGGTGELFF. The CDR3 DNA follows: TGCAGCGCTGTGGCAGGGGGAACCGGGGAGCTGTTTTTT.

This clone was observed a handful of times. This chain uses TRBV30 with TRBJ1-1; D unclear. The CDR3 spans 13 residues. Trimming pared 3 bases from V and 1 base from J, leaving 9 bases between. CDR1 GTSNPN and CDR2 SVGIG come from the germline V gene (reference sequence). The CDR3 here is CAWSRTSNTEAFF. The CDR3, as DNA: TGTGCCTGGAGCAGGACCTCGAACACTGAAGCTTTCTTT.

The chain couples TRBV6-6 to TRBJ2-7; D is uncertain. Trimming took off 6 bases at V and 3 bases at J, with 9 bases between the two ends. CDR1 and CDR2 (germline): MNHNY, SVGAGI (reference sequence). CDR3 length equals 12 residues. The CDR3 sequence: CASRARFYEQYF. The CDR3 nucleotides read TGTGCCAGCAGAGCCCGGTTCTACGAGCAGTACTTC.

This chain uses TRBV29-1 with TRBJ1-5; TRBD1 aligns across 8 bases. This CDR3 contains 13 residues. Germline V gives CDR1 SQVTM, CDR2 ANQGSEA. After removal of 7 bases from V and 3 bases from J, the junction contained 5 bases not matched to a gene. The CDR3 region is CSAGTGVNQPQHF. CDR3 nucleotides: TGCAGCGCTGGGACAGGAGTCAATCAGCCCCAGCATTTT.

V is TRBV7-9 and J is TRBJ2-2; D not resolved. The CDR3 extends over 11 amino acids. CDR1 and CDR2 (germline): SEHNR, FQNEAQ (reference sequence). Deletions cut 8 bases from V and 3 bases from J, with 4 bases between. The CDR3 DNA sequence: TGTGCCAGCGTGGACACCGGGGAGCTGTTTTTT. Its translation: CASVDTGELFF.

This clone has a single count. The chain links TRBV7-8 to TRBJ1-6; D unclear. This CDR3 has 16 residues. V lost 3 bases and J 14 bases, leaving 23 bases between the germline ends. Germline CDR1 reads SGHVS; CDR2 reads FQNEAQ. Here the CDR3 DNA reads TGTGCCAGCAGCTTGGTTGTGACCGACGTGTGGTCATCCCTCCACTTT. Its protein is CASSLVVTDVWSSLHF.

The chain couples TRBV10-1 to TRBJ2-3; 12 bases are shared with TRBD2. Germline CDR1 reads WNHNN; CDR2 reads SYGVQD (reference sequence). V shed 2 bases and J 5 bases; nucleotides not matched to a gene: 5. The CDR3 spans 16 residues. The CDR3 DNA sequence: TGCGCCAGCAGTGAGGCTAGCGGGGGGGCCCAAGATACGCAGTATTTT. This sequence encodes CASSEASGGAQDTQYF.

This chain connects TRBV25-1 to TRBJ1-6, with D unresolved. Trimming took off 6 bases at V and 7 bases at J, with 16 bases between the two ends. This CDR3 spans 15 amino acids. The V gene's germline CDR1 is MGHDK and CDR2 SYGVNS. CDR3 DNA: TGTGCCAGCAGCTACGAGTGGGGAGAAAATTCACCCCTCCACTTT. It is translated as CASSYEWGENSPLHF.

The chain employs TRBV20-1 and TRBJ2-2; D is unresolved. Trimming took off 3 bases at V and 7 bases at J, with 6 bases between the two ends. Germline values: CDR1 DFQATT, CDR2 SNEGSKA (reference sequence). This CDR3 region has 11 residues. CDR3 coding DNA: TGCAGTGCTAGGGGGATCGGGGAGCTGTTTTTT. This translates into CSARGIGELFF.

The V call is TRBV7-2, the J call TRBJ2-2, with 7 bases fitting TRBD1. In germline, CDR1 is SGHTA, CDR2 FQGNSA. The CDR3 length is 16 residues. J gave up 7 bases and V 6 bases, and 14 bases lay outside the gene matches. Here the CDR3 DNA reads TGTGCCAGCAGTCCCAGAGGGGGCAGGGGTAACGGGGAGCTGTTTTTT. It is translated as CASSPRGGRGNGELFF.

The rearrangement joins TRBV5-1 to TRBJ1-5; D unresolved. Germline CDR1 SGHRS, CDR2 YFSETQ. Trimming cost V 5 bases and J 4 bases, with 10 bases left between them. The CDR3 covers 13 residues. The CDR3 region is CASRVDGNQPQHF. DNA of the CDR3: TGCGCCAGCAGAGTGGACGGGAATCAGCCCCAGCATTTT. The variable domain in full, completed from reference TRBV5-1 and TRBJ1-5, reads KAGVTQTPRYLIKTRGQQVTLSCSPISGHRSVSWYQQTPGQGLQFLFEYFSETQRNKGNFPGRFSGRQFSNSRSEMNVSTLELGDSALYLCASRVDGNQPQHFGDGTRLSIL.

This clone was counted between two and nine times. The chain is built from TRBV7-9 and TRBJ2-3, with D uncertain. This CDR3 region has 11 residues. The germline gives CDR1 SEHNR, CDR2 FQNEAQ (reference sequence). V lost 3 bases, J lost 2 bases, and 0 bases lay in between. The DNA of the CDR3 is TGTGCCAGCAGCTTCACAGATACGCAGTATTTT. Translating it yields CASSFTDTQYF.

The chain links TRBV30 to TRBJ1-6; TRBD1 is a possible D gene (6 bases). The CDR3 totals 14 residues. The ends were cut back, 1 base at V and 7 bases at J, with 11 bases in the middle. In germline, CDR1 is GTSNPN, CDR2 SVGIG (reference sequence). The CDR3 reads CAWSALTGNSPLHF. The CDR3 coding sequence is TGTGCCTGGAGTGCACTGACAGGCAATTCACCCCTCCACTTT.

V usage is TRBV5-6 and J usage is TRBJ2-7; 11 bases are a match to TRBD2. This CDR3 region has 17 residues. V gave up 4 bases and J gave up 2 bases; unmatched junction bases: 11. Germline lookup yields CDR1 SGHDT and CDR2 YYEEEE. CDR3 loop: CASSPLTASGGPYEQYF. CDR3 DNA sequence: TGTGCCAGCAGCCCACTCACTGCTAGCGGGGGGCCCTACGAGCAGTACTTC.

This chain links TRBV5-1 with TRBJ1-1, with 10 bases that match TRBD1. The J segment lost 6 bases and the V segment lost 4 bases, leaving 12 bases of the junction unmatched. The length of the CDR3 is 16 residues. Germline assignment: CDR1 SGHRS and CDR2 YFSETQ. In nucleotides, the CDR3 is TGCGCCAGCAGCCCCGGGACAGGGGTCCCTGTATCTGAAGCTTTCTTT. The encoded protein is CASSPGTGVPVSEAFF.

The CDR3 reads CASRWVGQQETQYF. CDR3 nucleotide sequence: TGTGCCAGCAGATGGGTGGGACAGCAAGAGACCCAGTACTTC. The chain uses TRBV6-5 and TRBJ2-5; 7 bases map to TRBD1. The trim removed 6 bases at V and 2 bases at J, leaving 6 bases unmatched. Germline CDR1 reads MNHEY; CDR2 reads SVGAGI. The CDR3 runs to 14 residues.

This clone was found a few times. The rearrangement uses TRBV21-1 and TRBJ1-6. TRBV21-1 is marked as a pseudogene. The CDR3 runs 12 residues. The DNA of the CDR3 is TGTGCCAGGGGACCCTATAATTCACCCCTCCACTTT. Its translation: CARGPYNSPLHF.

The gene calls are TRBV29-1 and TRBJ2-2; D remains ambiguous. Germline lookup yields CDR1 SQVTM and CDR2 ANQGSEA. CDR3 length equals 13 residues. With 3 bases removed from V and 6 bases from J, the gap between germline ends came to 11 bases. The CDR3 here is CSVDLSPPGELFF. DNA of the CDR3: TGCAGCGTTGATTTGTCTCCACCCGGGGAGCTGTTTTTT.

This rearrangement joins TRBV6-5 to TRBJ2-5; 7 bases are a match to TRBD1. The V gene end was trimmed by 6 bases and the J gene end by 5 bases; junction bases not matched to a gene: 6. The CDR3 has 13 amino acids. Germline assignment: CDR1 MNHEY and CDR2 SVGAGI. CDR3 nucleotide sequence: TGTGCCAGCAGATCACAGGGGTGGGAGACCCAGTACTTC. It codes for CASRSQGWETQYF.

The gene calls are TRBV5-1 and TRBJ2-3; weak D call: TRBD2 (5 bases). V was clipped by 0 bases and J by 9 bases, with 11 bases between them. The CDR3 extends over 13 amino acids. In germline, CDR1 is SGHRS, CDR2 YFSETQ. CDR3 sequence (DNA): TGCGCCAGCAGCTTGGGGTTCGGGGAGACGCAGTATTTT. Translating gives CASSLGFGETQYF.

This clone was counted only a few times. The chain combines TRBV5-1 with TRBJ2-5, with TRBD2 identical over 10 bases. Germline loops: CDR1 SGHRS, CDR2 YFSETQ. V lost 1 base, J lost 5 bases, and 8 bases stayed unmatched. The CDR3 consists of 16 residues. This CDR3 reads CASSLSGTSEGETQYF. As DNA, the CDR3 is TGCGCCAGCAGCTTGTCCGGGACTAGCGAAGGGGAGACCCAGTACTTC. The full variable domain, in which reference TRBV5-1 and TRBJ2-5 provide the parts outside the CDR3, is KAGVTQTPRYLIKTRGQQVTLSCSPISGHRSVSWYQQTPGQGLQFLFEYFSETQRNKGNFPGRFSGRQFSNSRSEMNVSTLELGDSALYLCASSLSGTSEGETQYFGPGTRLLVL.

This CDR3 is CASRKQDTNTEAFF. The DNA for the CDR3 is TGTGCCAGCAGGAAACAGGATACGAACACTGAAGCTTTCTTT. The V call is TRBV6-6, the J call TRBJ1-1, with a tentative D call TRBD1 (5 bases). CDR3 length: 14 residues. The V end was cut by 6 bases, the J end by 1 base, with 12 bases between. The germline V gene has CDR1 MNHNY and CDR2 SVGAGI (reference sequence).

This clone was seen a few times. The rearrangement uses TRBV9 and TRBJ2-5; 7 bases map to TRBD2. The CDR3 spans 15 residues. Germline-derived CDR1 and CDR2 are SGDLS and YYNGEE. The V and J ends lost 3 bases and 0 bases, in that order; junction bases with no gene match: 5. The CDR3 protein is CASSGHAGDQETQYF. CDR3 in DNA: TGTGCCAGCAGCGGACACGCGGGGGACCAAGAGACCCAGTACTTC.

J is TRBJ2-3 and V is TRBV5-4; D gene ambiguous. The length of the CDR3 is 14 residues. Germline V gene lookup returns CDR1 SGHNT and CDR2 YYREEE (reference sequence). The ends were cut back, 3 bases at V and 6 bases at J, with 14 bases in the middle. This CDR3 is CASSSVPSADTQYF. CDR3 nucleotides: TGTGCCAGCAGCTCGGTTCCCTCGGCGGATACGCAGTATTTT.